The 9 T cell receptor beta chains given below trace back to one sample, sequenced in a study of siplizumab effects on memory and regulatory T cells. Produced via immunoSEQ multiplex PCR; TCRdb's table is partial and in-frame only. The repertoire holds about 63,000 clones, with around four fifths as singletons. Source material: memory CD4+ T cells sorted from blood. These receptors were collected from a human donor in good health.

CDR3 nucleotides: TGTGCCAGCAGCCGAGGGGGGACAGGGGGCAAGGGTGAAAAACTGTTTTTT. It specifies CASSRGGTGGKGEKLFF. The chain combines TRBV7-2 with TRBJ1-4; 12 nucleotides match TRBD1. V shed 5 bases and J 7 bases; nucleotides not matched to a gene: 11. CDR1 and CDR2 from the germline V gene are SGHTA and FQGNSA. This CDR3 comprises 17 residues.

The DNA of the CDR3 is TGTGCCAGTAGTATTCAACAGTCTAATGAAAAACTGTTTTTT. Protein product: CASSIQQSNEKLFF. The genes are TRBV19 and TRBJ1-4; D unresolved. V lost 3 bases to trimming and J lost 3 bases, with 8 bases between them. The CDR3 covers 14 residues. CDR1 LNHDA and CDR2 SQIVND come from the germline V gene (reference sequence).

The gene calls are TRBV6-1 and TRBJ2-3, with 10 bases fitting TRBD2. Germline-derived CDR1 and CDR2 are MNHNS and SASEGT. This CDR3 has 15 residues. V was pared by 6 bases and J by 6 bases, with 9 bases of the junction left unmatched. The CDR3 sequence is CASREVGTSADTQYF. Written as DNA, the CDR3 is TGTGCCAGCAGGGAGGTGGGGACTAGCGCCGATACGCAGTATTTT.

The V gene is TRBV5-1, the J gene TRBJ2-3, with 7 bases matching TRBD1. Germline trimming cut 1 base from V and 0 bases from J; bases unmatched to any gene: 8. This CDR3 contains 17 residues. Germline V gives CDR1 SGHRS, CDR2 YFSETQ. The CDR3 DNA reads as TGCGCCAGCAGCTTGAGGTACACAGGGGCCAGCACAGATACGCAGTATTTT. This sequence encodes CASSLRYTGASTDTQYF. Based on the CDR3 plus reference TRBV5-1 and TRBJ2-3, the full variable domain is KAGVTQTPRYLIKTRGQQVTLSCSPISGHRSVSWYQQTPGQGLQFLFEYFSETQRNKGNFPGRFSGRQFSNSRSEMNVSTLELGDSALYLCASSLRYTGASTDTQYFGPGTRLTVL.

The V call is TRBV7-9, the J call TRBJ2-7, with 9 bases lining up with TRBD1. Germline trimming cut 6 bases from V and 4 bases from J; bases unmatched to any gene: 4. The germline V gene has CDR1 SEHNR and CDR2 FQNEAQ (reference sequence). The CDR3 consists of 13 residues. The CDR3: CASSTGGDYEQYF. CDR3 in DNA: TGTGCCAGCAGTACAGGGGGCGATTACGAGCAGTACTTC.

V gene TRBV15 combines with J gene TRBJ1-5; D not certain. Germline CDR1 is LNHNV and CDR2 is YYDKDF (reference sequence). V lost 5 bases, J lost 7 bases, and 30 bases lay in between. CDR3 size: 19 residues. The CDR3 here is CATSGHRPSDHGGGQPQHF. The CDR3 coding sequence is TGTGCCACCAGCGGTCACCGTCCGTCTGACCACGGAGGTGGGCAGCCCCAGCATTTT.

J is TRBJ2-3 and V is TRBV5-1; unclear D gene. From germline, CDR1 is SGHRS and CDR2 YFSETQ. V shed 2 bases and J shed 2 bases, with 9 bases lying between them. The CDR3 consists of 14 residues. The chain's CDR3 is CASSFSFPTDTQYF. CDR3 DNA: TGCGCCAGCAGCTTTTCATTTCCCACAGATACGCAGTATTTT.

This CDR3 reads CASSQGTGRFQPQHF. DNA for the CDR3: TGTGCCAGCAGCCAAGGGACAGGGAGGTTTCAGCCCCAGCATTTT. This chain joins TRBV14 and TRBJ1-5, with 8 bases identical to TRBD1. Germline trimming cut 1 base from V and 6 bases from J; bases unmatched to any gene: 5. The length of the CDR3 is 15 residues. CDR1 is SGHDN and CDR2 is FVKESK in the germline V gene. Drawing the rest from reference TRBV14 and TRBJ1-5, the complete variable domain is EAGVTQFPSHSVIEKGQTVTLRCDPISGHDNLYWYRRVMGKEIKFLLHFVKESKQDESGMPNNRFLAERTGGTYSTLKVQPAELEDSGVYFCASSQGTGRFQPQHFGDGTRLSIL.

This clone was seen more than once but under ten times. The CDR3 region has the DNA TGTGCCAGCAGCCAAGATCGGCTTAGCGGGAGAGGTGAGACCCAGTACTTC. Translated: CASSQDRLSGRGETQYF. V usage is TRBV4-2 and J usage is TRBJ2-5, with 9 bases matching TRBD2. V lost 0 bases, J lost 5 bases, and 10 bases stayed unmatched. Germline V gives CDR1 LGHNA, CDR2 YNFKEQ. CDR3 length equals 17 residues.